These 28 T cell receptor beta chains were sequenced from one sample in a study of shared clonotypes between healthy human individuals. Only in-frame clones appear in the TCRdb table, and some are missing; sequencing was by immunoSEQ multiplex PCR. The profile shows hundreds of thousands of clones, around 76% of them singletons. Sequencing input: PBMCs. The receptor source for this set is a woman between 40 and 50 years old in good health. Some clones in this sample may be carry-over from other donors' samples.

About this clone itself: A far larger clone is one base from this, pointing to a likely read error. This chain connects TRBV9 to TRBJ2-5; D might be TRBD1 or TRBD2, each matching 5 bases. Germline V CDR1 and CDR2: SGDLS, YYNGEE. Between the trimmed V and J ends, which lost 4 bases and 4 bases, there was a span of 14 bases. This CDR3 is 14 amino acids long. The CDR3: CASSSSGHGETQYF. The CDR3 DNA reads as TGTGCCAGCAGCTCCTCGGGGCACGGAGAGACCCAGTACTTC.

The chain recombines TRBV5-1 with TRBJ1-1; 7 nucleotides match TRBD1. V lost 4 bases and J lost 6; bases outside the gene matches: 6. The CDR3 runs to 13 residues. CDR1 SGHRS and CDR2 YFSETQ come from the germline V gene. The CDR3 loop is CASSTGVPAEAFF. In nucleotides, the CDR3 is TGCGCCAGCAGCACAGGGGTCCCGGCTGAAGCTTTCTTT.

The chain employs TRBV10-2 and TRBJ1-2; D might be TRBD1 (5 bases). CDR3 length equals 14 residues. V lost 3 bases and J lost 3, with 11 bases in between. The germline CDR1 and CDR2 sequences are WSHSY and SAAADI. The CDR3 region is CASSEVGDHYGYTF. The CDR3 DNA reads TGCGCCAGCAGTGAAGTTGGGGACCACTATGGCTACACCTTC.

The J gene is TRBJ2-7, the V gene TRBV4-2; either TRBD1 or TRBD2 may fit D (5 bases each). The V gene's germline CDR1 is LGHNA and CDR2 YNFKEQ. V was trimmed by 1 base and J by 0 bases, leaving 13 bases between them. The CDR3 covers 16 residues. The CDR3 DNA follows: TGTGCCAGCAGCCAAGCCGGGACGGGGAGCTCCTACGAGCAGTACTTC. This codes for CASSQAGTGSSYEQYF.

In its sample, this clone was seen once. A read error may be the cause here, since a much bigger clone is one base away. V usage is TRBV5-1 and J usage is TRBJ2-1; D unresolved. V was shortened by 1 base and J by 6 bases, with 14 bases between the two germline ends. The V gene's germline CDR1 is SGHRS and CDR2 YFSETQ. The CDR3 is made up of 15 amino acids. The CDR3 sequence is CASSLLPASGNEQFF. CDR3 DNA: TGCGCCAGCAGCTTGCTACCCGCTAGTGGCAATGAGCAGTTCTTC.

About this clone: The same CDR3 arises from other DNA sequences in this sample as well. The chain links TRBV30 to TRBJ2-3, with a tentative D call TRBD2 (5 bases). V was clipped by 0 bases and J by 0 bases, with 7 bases between them. The CDR3 length is 14 residues. Germline CDR1 GTSNPN, CDR2 SVGIG (reference sequence). CDR3 nucleotide sequence: TGTGCCTGGAGTGTACGGGGTAGCACAGATACGCAGTATTTT. It specifies CAWSVRGSTDTQYF.

The chain is built from TRBV18 and TRBJ2-1; 10 positions agree with TRBD2. The CDR3 length is 16 residues. Unmatched junction bases numbered 9, after V lost 1 base and J lost 9 bases. CDR1 and CDR2 from the germline V gene are KGHSH and LQKENI. Written as DNA, the CDR3 is TGTGCCAGCTCACCACGGGTGCTAGCGGGAGAGGGTGAGCAGTTCTTC. It encodes CASSPRVLAGEGEQFF.

This rearrangement joins TRBV11-2 to TRBJ1-1; TRBD1 might be the D (6 bases). Germline V gives CDR1 SGHAT, CDR2 FQNNGV. The CDR3 covers 16 residues. The germline V and J ends were trimmed by 1 base and 2 bases, with 14 bases remaining between them. For the CDR3, the DNA is TGTGCCAGCAGCTTAGGACCCCAGGGGCTCAACACTGAAGCTTTCTTT. It encodes CASSLGPQGLNTEAFF. Full variable domain (missing parts from reference TRBV11-2 and TRBJ1-1): EAGVAQSPRYKIIEKRQSVAFWCNPISGHATLYWYQQILGQGPKLLIQFQNNGVVDDSQLPKDRFSAERLKGVDSTLKIQPAKLEDSAVYLCASSLGPQGLNTEAFFGQGTRLTVV.

This sequence joins TRBV7-3 and TRBJ2-1; 10 nucleotides agree with TRBD2. Germline V gene lookup returns CDR1 SGHTA and CDR2 FQGTGA. The CDR3 length is 14 residues. With 4 bases clipped from V and 9 bases from J, the junction kept 6 bases outside the gene matches. The CDR3, as DNA: TGTGCCAGCAGCTCGAGCGGGAGGGCCGGTGAGCAGTTCTTC. Amino acids: CASSSSGRAGEQFF.

The V gene is TRBV30, the J gene TRBJ1-1; 7 nucleotides agree with TRBD1. The germline V gene has CDR1 GTSNPN and CDR2 SVGIG (reference sequence). The trim removed 8 bases at V and 2 bases at J, leaving 17 bases unmatched. The CDR3 is made up of 16 amino acids. The CDR3 sequence is CAGCLLRTGENTEAFF. CDR3 nucleotide sequence: TGTGCCGGGTGCCTCCTTCGGACAGGAGAAAACACTGAAGCTTTCTTT.

The rearrangement links TRBV5-5 to TRBJ1-5; D possibly corresponds to TRBD1 (5 bases). The germline CDR1 and CDR2 sequences are SGHKS and YYEKEE (reference sequence). Between the trimmed V and J ends, which lost 0 bases and 11 bases, there was a span of 15 bases. The CDR3 length is 14 residues. CDR3 residues: CASSLGLLGGAQHF. In nucleotides, the CDR3 is TGTGCCAGCAGCTTGGGACTCCTGGGGGGGGCCCAGCATTTT.

This sequence joins TRBV11-2 and TRBJ2-7; 7 positions agree with TRBD1. J lost 2 bases, V lost 5 bases, and 3 bases had no gene match. Looked up from germline, CDR1 is SGHAT and CDR2 is FQNNGV. The CDR3 contains 13 residues. CDR3 coding DNA: TGTGCCAGCAGCGTGGGACAGCCCTACGAGCAGTACTTC. Translated: CASSVGQPYEQYF.

This chain connects TRBV27 to TRBJ2-5; 12 nucleotides align to TRBD2. The J call is doubtful: the DNA matches TRBJ2-7 better. The CDR3 runs 15 residues. Germline lookup yields CDR1 MNHEY and CDR2 SMNVEV (reference sequence). The CDR3 DNA reads as TGTGCCAGCAGTCCTCGACTAGCGGGAGCTAGCGAGCAGTACTTC. It codes for CASSPRLAGASEQYF.

This sequence joins TRBV28 and TRBJ2-7; 7 bases line up with TRBD2. With V trimmed by 6 bases and J by 4 bases, 12 bases remained unmatched. Germline CDR1 reads MDHEN; CDR2 reads SYDVKM. This CDR3 comprises 15 residues. The CDR3 nucleotides are TGTGCCAGCAGCTACCCGGGAGGAGGACCTTACGAGCAGTACTTC. Its protein product is CASSYPGGGPYEQYF.

The gene calls are TRBV7-3 and TRBJ2-2; 8 bases agree with TRBD1. This CDR3 has 16 amino acids. V lost 1 base to trimming and J lost 0 bases; unmatched junction nucleotides: 1. Germline-derived CDR1 and CDR2 are SGHTA and FQGTGA. Here the CDR3 reads CASSLRGQANTGELFF. Here the CDR3 DNA reads TGTGCCAGCAGCTTAAGGGGACAGGCGAACACCGGGGAGCTGTTTTTT.

J is TRBJ2-7 and V is TRBV7-2; D is uncertain. The ends were cut back, 1 base at V and 0 bases at J, with 7 bases in the middle. In germline, CDR1 is SGHTA, CDR2 FQGNSA. This CDR3 comprises 14 residues. The CDR3 protein is CASSLDWSSYEQYF. The CDR3 DNA follows: TGTGCCAGCAGCTTAGACTGGAGCTCCTACGAGCAGTACTTC. Combining the CDR3 with reference TRBV7-2 and TRBJ2-7 gives the whole variable domain GAGVSQSPSNKVTEKGKDVELRCDPISGHTALYWYRQSLGQGLEFLIYFQGNSAPDKSGLPSDRFSAERTGGSVSTLTIQRTQQEDSAVYLCASSLDWSSYEQYFGPGTRLTVT.

This clone occurred a few times. The V and J genes are TRBV7-6 and TRBJ2-5, with unresolved D. Germline V gene data show CDR1 as SGHVS and CDR2 as FNYEAQ. The CDR3 length is 14 residues. V was cut by 1 base and J by 2 bases, with 8 bases left in between. CDR3 amino acids: CASSLGQVQETQYF. In nucleotides, the CDR3 is TGTGCCAGCAGCTTAGGGCAGGTTCAAGAGACCCAGTACTTC.

This clone was observed a handful of times. This sequence joins TRBV5-1 and TRBJ2-1; 11 nucleotides align to TRBD1. The length of the CDR3 is 16 residues. J lost 4 bases, V lost 4 bases, and 7 bases had no gene match. Per germline, CDR1 SGHRS and CDR2 YFSETQ. This chain's CDR3 is CASSEAGTGGYNEQFF. CDR3 coding DNA: TGCGCCAGCAGCGAAGCCGGGACAGGGGGTTACAATGAGCAGTTCTTC.

The table lists this clone with a few counts. The V call is TRBV5-4, the J call TRBJ2-5; 12 positions agree with TRBD2. J lost 5 bases, V lost 3 bases, and 11 bases had no gene match. The CDR3 has 17 amino acids. Germline-derived CDR1 and CDR2 are SGHNT and YYREEE (reference sequence). For the CDR3, the DNA is TGTGCCAGCAGCTCGGGAGGACTAGCGGGAACGGGGGAGACCCAGTACTTC. This codes for CASSSGGLAGTGETQYF. Based on the CDR3 plus reference TRBV5-4 and TRBJ2-5, the full variable domain is ETGVTQSPTHLIKTRGQQVTLRCSSQSGHNTVSWYQQALGQGPQFIFQYYREEENGRGNFPPRFSGLQFPNYSSELNVNALELDDSALYLCASSSGGLAGTGETQYFGPGTRLLVL.

For this clone: Additional DNA sequences in this sample encode the identical CDR3. The rearrangement joins TRBV27 to TRBJ1-3; a weak D match, TRBD1 (6 bases). CDR3 length: 13 amino acids. CDR1 is MNHEY and CDR2 is SMNVEV in the germline V gene (reference sequence). Trimming pared 6 bases from V and 4 bases from J, leaving 10 bases between. For the CDR3, the DNA is TGTGCCAGCAGCCCGAGGGGGGGAAACACCATATATTTT. This translates into CASSPRGGNTIYF.

The genes are TRBV11-2 and TRBJ2-7; D not certain. CDR1 SGHAT and CDR2 FQNNGV come from the germline V gene. V shed 3 bases and J shed 4 bases, with 7 bases lying between them. The CDR3 length is 12 residues. The CDR3 loop reads CASSLTGYEQYF. The CDR3 DNA follows: TGTGCCAGCAGCTTGACTGGTTACGAGCAGTACTTC.

The rearrangement joins TRBV30 to TRBJ1-6; unclear D gene. The CDR3 consists of 13 residues. Trimming took 7 bases from V and 9 from J, leaving 16 bases between them. Per the germline V gene, CDR1 is GTSNPN and CDR2 is SVGIG (reference sequence). CDR3 bases: TGTGCCTCGGACCCGCGCATTGGTTCACCCCTCCACTTT. Protein product: CASDPRIGSPLHF.

The chain employs TRBV7-2 and TRBJ1-5; the D gene is possibly TRBD1 (5 bases). The CDR3 runs to 14 residues. With 5 bases removed from V and 7 bases from J, the gap between germline ends came to 15 bases. Germline CDR1 is SGHTA and CDR2 is FQGNSA. CDR3 sequence (DNA): TGTGCCAGCAGCCCCCGGGTAGGGGACCAGCCCCAGCATTTT. It encodes CASSPRVGDQPQHF.

The genes are TRBV5-4 and TRBJ2-3; tentatively, D is TRBD2 (5 bases). Germline-derived CDR1 and CDR2 are SGHNT and YYREEE (reference sequence). The CDR3 runs to 16 residues. The V end lost 4 bases, the J end lost 0 bases, and 15 bases lay between the germline ends. CDR3 in amino acids: CASSRFVQRSTDTQYF. CDR3 coding DNA: TGTGCCAGCAGCCGGTTCGTCCAGCGGAGCACAGATACGCAGTATTTT.

The count of this clone is one. DNA for the CDR3: TGTGCCAGTAGTACGACAGCTTACGAAAACATTCAGTACTTC. Its protein is CASSTTAYENIQYF. V is TRBV19 and J is TRBJ2-4, with TRBD1 as a possible D gene (5 bases). The CDR3 contains 14 residues. The ends were cut back, 4 bases at V and 5 bases at J, with 12 bases in the middle. The germline gives CDR1 LNHDA, CDR2 SQIVND (reference sequence).

The chain carries TRBV5-6 and TRBJ2-2; 7 positions agree with TRBD2. The germline V gene encodes CDR1 SGHDT and CDR2 YYEEEE. Unmatched junction bases numbered 2, after V lost 2 bases and J lost 4 bases. This CDR3 has 14 residues. The CDR3, as DNA: TGTGCCAGCAGCTTAAGACTAGCCACCGGGGAGCTGTTTTTT. Its translation is CASSLRLATGELFF.

The chain joins TRBV7-9 to TRBJ2-5; the D gene is possibly TRBD2 (5 bases). CDR1 and CDR2 (germline): SEHNR, FQNEAQ (reference sequence). The CDR3 spans 15 residues. Trimming pared 8 bases from V and 1 base from J, leaving 17 bases between. The CDR3 DNA follows: TGTGCCAGCGGGAGAAACTCCCCCGCCCAAGAGACCCAGTACTTC. Residues: CASGRNSPAQETQYF. The full variable domain, completed using reference TRBV7-9 and TRBJ2-5, is DTGVSQNPRHKITKRGQNVTFRCDPISEHNRLYWYRQTLGQGPEFLTYFQNEAQLEKSRLLSDRFSAERPKGSFSTLEIQRTEQGDSAMYLCASGRNSPAQETQYFGPGTRLLVL.

The chain couples TRBV7-8 to TRBJ2-3; no clear D. V was cut by 1 base and J by 2 bases, with 7 bases left in between. This CDR3 contains 14 residues. The V gene's germline CDR1 is SGHVS and CDR2 FQNEAQ. CDR3 sequence: CASSLEDTTDTQYF. CDR3 in DNA: TGTGCCAGCAGCTTAGAAGACACCACAGATACGCAGTATTTT.